Listed below are T cell receptor beta chains from one sample, sequenced in a study of Graves' ophthalmopathy and Graves' hyperthyroidism. Using its own MiXCR run on the multiplex PCR reads, TCRdb lists one record per CDR3 protein. Of around 1,200,000 distinct CDR3 sequences detected, less than 45% appear once; the ten largest clones hold 11%. Sequences were obtained from peripheral blood or thyroid tissue (not recorded which). These receptors all come from an adult man with Graves' hyperthyroidism. The CDR3 runs from the conserved cysteine through the conserved F or W. D genes are given only for firm matches. Size is stated for part of the rows, as once, few or many counts, or as a class when the clone is expanded.

TGTGCCAGCAGCCAAACGGGACAGGGGGTCAACACCGGGGAGCTGTTTTTT	CASSQTGQGVNTGELFF	TRBV7-9	TRBJ2-2	-	TRBD1
TGCGCCAGCAGTAGATCCGGGACAACTAAAGAGACCCAGTACTTC	CASSRSGTTKETQYF	TRBV5-1	TRBJ2-5	-	-
TGTGCCAGCAGCTTATTAGCGCGGTCCTACGAGCAGTACTTC	CASSLLARSYEQYF	TRBV7-4	TRBJ2-7	-	-
TGCAGCGTTGTATCCTATTCGGGAGGACGGCGCGAGCAGTACTTC	CSVVSYSGGRREQYF	TRBV29-1	TRBJ2-7	many	TRBD2
TGTGCCAGTAGTATTTCCTCTGGGGCCAACGTCCTGACTTTC	CASSISSGANVLTF	TRBV19	TRBJ2-6	many	-
TGTGCCAGCAGCTTAGCTAAAACAGGGGGCTATAATTCACCCCTCCACTTT	CASSLAKTGGYNSPLHF	TRBV11-2	TRBJ1-6	few	TRBD1
TGTGCCAGCAGCCGATACAGGGGGATGACCTACGAGCAGTACTTC	CASSRYRGMTYEQYF	TRBV11-2	TRBJ2-7	few	TRBD1
TGTGCCAGCAGCGTCGGGACTAGCGGGGGGAAAGAGACCCAGTACTTC	CASSVGTSGGKETQYF	TRBV6-6	TRBJ2-5	once	TRBD2
TGTGCCAGCATGGACTTGAGGGGCTCTGGGGCCAACGTCCTGACTTTC	CASMDLRGSGANVLTF	TRBV6-5	TRBJ2-6	-	-
TGCAGCGTTGAGGGAGCCCAAGAGACCCAGTACTTC	CSVEGAQETQYF	TRBV29-1	TRBJ2-5	-	-
TGTGCCAGCAGTGAAGGGTTTAACAGGGGAGGTAATCAGCCCCAGCATTTT	CASSEGFNRGGNQPQHF	TRBV12-3/TRBV12-4	TRBJ1-5	-	TRBD1
TGTGCCAGCAGCCTTGTGAACAAAGCTTTCTTT	CASSLVNKAFF	TRBV16	TRBJ1-1	many	-
TGCAGTGCTAGAAGAGGGGACAGGGTGGGTGTAAACGAGCAGTACTTC	CSARRGDRVGVNEQYF	TRBV20-1	TRBJ2-7	-	TRBD1
TGTGCCAGCACCCTGGGGCTAGCGGGGGGTATCCGGGAGACCCAGTACTTC	CASTLGLAGGIRETQYF	TRBV5-5	TRBJ2-5	few	TRBD2
TGCAGCGCAGCCCCGGGACAGGGACCCACCGGGGAGCTGTTTTTT	CSAAPGQGPTGELFF	TRBV29-1	TRBJ2-2	many	TRBD1
TGCGCCAGCAGCCAAGATACGGCCTACGAGCAGTACTTC	CASSQDTAYEQYF	TRBV4-1	TRBJ2-7	many	-
TGTGCCACCGCCGGTGAGGGGGCAGGGCAGCCCCAGCATTTT	CATAGEGAGQPQHF	TRBV10-3	TRBJ1-5	many	TRBD1
TGTGCCAGTAGTCTCACAGGGGTCCGTATGAACACTGAAGCTTTCTTT	CASSLTGVRMNTEAFF	TRBV19	TRBJ1-1	many	TRBD1
TGCGCCAGCAGCTTGGGGCAGGTCACAGTCTCTGGGGCCAACGTCCTGACTTTC	CASSLGQVTVSGANVLTF	TRBV5-1	TRBJ2-6	many	-
TGTGCCAGCAGTTTTGGGAGGACAGGGGGCTCCTACGAGCAGTACTTC	CASSFGRTGGSYEQYF	TRBV25-1	TRBJ2-7	-	TRBD1
TGTGCCAGCAGTTTAGGCAGAACCGAAAAACTGTTTTTT	CASSLGRTEKLFF	TRBV12-3/TRBV12-4	TRBJ1-4	-	-
TGTGCCGTGGGGACTAGCGGGGGCTACACCTTC	CAVGTSGGYTF	TRBV10-3	TRBJ1-2	once	-